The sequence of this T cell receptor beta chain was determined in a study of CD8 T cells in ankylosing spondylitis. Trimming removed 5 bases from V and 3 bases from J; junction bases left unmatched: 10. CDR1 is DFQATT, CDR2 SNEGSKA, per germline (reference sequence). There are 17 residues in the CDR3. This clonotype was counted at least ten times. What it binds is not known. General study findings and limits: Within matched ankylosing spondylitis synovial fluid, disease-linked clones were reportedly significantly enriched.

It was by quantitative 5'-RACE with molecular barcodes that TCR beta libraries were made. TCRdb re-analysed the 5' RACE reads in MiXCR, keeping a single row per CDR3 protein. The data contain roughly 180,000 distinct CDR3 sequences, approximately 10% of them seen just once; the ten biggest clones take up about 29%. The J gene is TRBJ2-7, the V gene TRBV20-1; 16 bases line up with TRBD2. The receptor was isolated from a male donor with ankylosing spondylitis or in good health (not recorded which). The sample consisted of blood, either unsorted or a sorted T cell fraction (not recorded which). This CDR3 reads CSAPLGLAGGPDYEQYF. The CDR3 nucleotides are TGCAGTGCTCCCCTGGGACTAGCGGGAGGGCCAGACTACGAGCAGTACTTC.